Detailed here is one T cell receptor beta chain. At one end the junction does not follow the germline gene, possibly because of a read error. How the authors handled the data: Amplification with reference gene primers provided the estimates of nucleated cell counts. Method: immunoSEQ multiplex PCR; TCRdb's copy keeps in-frame clones and lacks some. The V and J calls and clone size come from that table; D and trimming were worked out from the DNA. The data contain over 150,000 clones, about four fifths of them singletons. The data stem from a study of blood T cell repertoires in COVID-19. Looking at the study overall: The United States, Italy and Spain supplied acute and convalescent COVID-19 samples.

The CDR3 length is 15 residues. CDR1 and CDR2 (germline): SGHTA, FQGNSA. The specimen sequenced was PBMCs or T cells enriched from blood (not recorded which). The sequence was obtained from a middle-aged man who had recovered from COVID-19. V usage is TRBV7-2 and J usage is TRBJ1-3; no clear D. CDR3 in amino acids: CANSLSSAGGNTIYF. The CDR3 coding sequence is TGTGCCAACAGCCTATCATCGGCCGGGGGAAACACCATATATTTT.